A selection of T cell receptor beta chains follows, all from one sample in a study of blood T cell repertoires in COVID-19. Here immunoSEQ multiplex PCR was the method, and the copy in TCRdb shows in-frame clones only, minus some. The sample has more than 100,000 clones; around four fifths are singletons. Sequenced material: peripheral blood. The receptors were gathered from a human donor in a cohort sampled during active COVID-19. The CDR3 runs from the conserved cysteine through the conserved F or W. D genes are given only for firm matches. Size is omitted from some rows. Given values are once, few, many or a class for expanded clones.

j_gene,v_gene,d_gene,abundance,CDR3nt,CDR3aa
TRBJ2-3,TRBV5-4,.,.,TGTGCCAGCAGCTTGGAAGCGGCTAGCACAGATACGCAGTATTTT,CASSLEAASTDTQYF
TRBJ2-3,TRBV7-9,.,.,TGTGCCAGCAGCAAACAGGGAACTAGCACAGATACGCAGTATTTT,CASSKQGTSTDTQYF
TRBJ1-2,TRBV5-1,.,.,TGCGCCAGCAGCTCAGGGGTAGGGTATGGCTACACCTTC,CASSSGVGYGYTF
TRBJ2-5,TRBV4-2,TRBD2,.,TGTGCCAGCAGCCAAGGGAGTAGCGGGGGACCTCAAGAGACCCAGTACTTC,CASSQGSSGGPQETQYF
TRBJ2-6,TRBV27,.,.,TGTGCCAGCACCCATCTGGCCCTCAAGGGGGCCAACGTCCTGACTTTC,CASTHLALKGANVLTF
TRBJ1-1,TRBV5-1,.,.,TGCGCCAGCAGCTGGCAGACAGGTGAAGCTTTCTTT,CASSWQTGEAFF
TRBJ2-7,TRBV6-2/TRBV6-3,TRBD2,.,TGTGCCAGCAGTTCCTGGACTAGCGGGGGCTACGCCGAGCAGTACTTC,CASSSWTSGGYAEQYF
TRBJ2-1,TRBV5-1,.,.,TGCGCCAGCAGCCGGGGATACAATGAGCAGTTCTTC,CASSRGYNEQFF
TRBJ1-1,TRBV5-4,.,.,TGTGCCAGCAGCTTGGACGGGGGGTACGCGAACACTGAAGCTTTCTTT,CASSLDGGYANTEAFF
TRBJ1-1,TRBV10-3,.,.,TGTGCCACCTGTCCAGGCCCTATGAACACTGAAGCTTTCTTT,CATCPGPMNTEAFF
TRBJ2-6,TRBV5-1,TRBD1,.,TGCGCCAGCAGCTTACTCCCGGGACAGGGGGCTTTGGGGGCCAACGTCCTGACTTTC,CASSLLPGQGALGANVLTF
TRBJ1-2,TRBV11-2,.,.,TGTGCCAGCAGCTCCAGGCCTTTCTATGGCTACACCTTC,CASSSRPFYGYTF
TRBJ1-5,TRBV30,TRBD1,.,TGTGCCTGGAGTCAGCGCCTCGGGACAGATGGATTACAGCCCCAGCATTTT,CAWSQRLGTDGLQPQHF
TRBJ2-5,TRBV5-4,TRBD2,.,TGTGCCAGCAGCTTGGAGACTAGCGGGGGGGGCGTGACCCAGTACTTC,CASSLETSGGGVTQYF
TRBJ1-1,TRBV19,.,.,TGTGCCAGTAGTATAAGATCAGGGGCTGGGGCTTTCTTT,CASSIRSGAGAFF
TRBJ1-5,TRBV7-2,TRBD1,.,TGTGCCAGCAGCGCGGACAGGGGGCAAGCGAACCAGCCCCAGCATTTT,CASSADRGQANQPQHF
TRBJ1-1,TRBV2,.,.,TGTGCCAGCAAACGACAGCTTCAGAACACTGAAGCTTTCTTT,CASKRQLQNTEAFF
TRBJ1-5,TRBV7-8,.,.,TGTGCCAGCAGCTCGCAGACAGCCTATAGCAATCAGCCCCAGCATTTT,CASSSQTAYSNQPQHF
TRBJ1-2,TRBV9,TRBD1,few,TGTGCCAGCAGCCCATTCCAGGGGGCGCGGGGCTACACCTTC,CASSPFQGARGYTF
TRBJ2-1,TRBV7-3,.,.,TGTGCCAGCAGCGCAACAGGAGACTTCTACAATGAGCAGTTCTTC,CASSATGDFYNEQFF
TRBJ1-2,TRBV30,TRBD1,.,TGTGCCTGGAGTCCCGGACAGGGAATCCCAGAGGGCTACACCTTC,CAWSPGQGIPEGYTF
TRBJ2-7,TRBV15,TRBD1,.,TGTGCCACCAGCAGAGGGGACAGCTACGAGCAGTACTTC,CATSRGDSYEQYF
TRBJ2-3,TRBV2,TRBD1,.,TGTGCCAGCAACAGGGGTAGCACAGATACGCAGTATTTT,CASNRGSTDTQYF
TRBJ1-2,TRBV7-9,.,once,TGTGCCAGCAGCCCTCGCCACAGAGTCTATGGCTACACCTTC,CASSPRHRVYGYTF